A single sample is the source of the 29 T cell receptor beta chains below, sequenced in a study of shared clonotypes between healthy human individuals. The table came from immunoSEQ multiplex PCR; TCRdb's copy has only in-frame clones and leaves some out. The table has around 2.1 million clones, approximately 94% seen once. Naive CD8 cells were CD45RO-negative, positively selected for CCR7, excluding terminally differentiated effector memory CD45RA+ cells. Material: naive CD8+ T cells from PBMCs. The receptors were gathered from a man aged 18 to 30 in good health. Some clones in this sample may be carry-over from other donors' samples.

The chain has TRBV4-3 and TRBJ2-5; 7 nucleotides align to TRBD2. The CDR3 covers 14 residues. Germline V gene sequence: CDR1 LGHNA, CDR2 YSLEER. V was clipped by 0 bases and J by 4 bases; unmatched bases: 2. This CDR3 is CASSQEGGRETQYF. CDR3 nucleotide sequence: TGCGCCAGCAGCCAAGAGGGAGGGAGAGAGACCCAGTACTTC.

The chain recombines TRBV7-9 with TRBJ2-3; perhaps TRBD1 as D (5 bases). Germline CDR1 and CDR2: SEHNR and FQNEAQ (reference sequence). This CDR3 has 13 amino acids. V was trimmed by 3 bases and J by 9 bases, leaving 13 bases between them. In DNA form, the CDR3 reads TGTGCCAGCAGCTTCGACAGAGGTCAGACGCAGTATTTT. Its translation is CASSFDRGQTQYF.

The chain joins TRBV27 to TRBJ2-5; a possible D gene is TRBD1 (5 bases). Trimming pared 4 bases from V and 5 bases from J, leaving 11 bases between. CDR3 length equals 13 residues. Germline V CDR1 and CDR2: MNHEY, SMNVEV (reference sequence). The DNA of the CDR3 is TGTGCCAGCAGTTGGGGATCAGGGGAGACCCAGTACTTC. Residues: CASSWGSGETQYF.

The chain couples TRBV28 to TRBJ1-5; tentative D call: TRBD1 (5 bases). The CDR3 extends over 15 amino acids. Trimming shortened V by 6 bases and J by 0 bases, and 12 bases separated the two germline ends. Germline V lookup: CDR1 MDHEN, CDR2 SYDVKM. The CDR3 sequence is CASSSGTYSNQPQHF. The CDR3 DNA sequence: TGTGCCAGCAGCTCCGGGACGTATAGCAATCAGCCCCAGCATTTT.

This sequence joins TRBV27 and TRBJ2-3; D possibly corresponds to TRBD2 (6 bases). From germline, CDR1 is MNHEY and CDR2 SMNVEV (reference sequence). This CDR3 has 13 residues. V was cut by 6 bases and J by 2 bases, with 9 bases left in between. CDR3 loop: CASREGATDTQYF. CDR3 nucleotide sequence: TGTGCCAGCAGGGAGGGAGCCACAGATACGCAGTATTTT.

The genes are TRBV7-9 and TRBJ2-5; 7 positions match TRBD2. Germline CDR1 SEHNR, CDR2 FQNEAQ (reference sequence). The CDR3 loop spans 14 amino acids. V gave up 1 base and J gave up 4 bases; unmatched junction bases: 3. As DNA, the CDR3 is TGTGCCAGCAGCTTAGTGGCTAGCGGAGAGACCCAGTACTTC. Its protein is CASSLVASGETQYF.

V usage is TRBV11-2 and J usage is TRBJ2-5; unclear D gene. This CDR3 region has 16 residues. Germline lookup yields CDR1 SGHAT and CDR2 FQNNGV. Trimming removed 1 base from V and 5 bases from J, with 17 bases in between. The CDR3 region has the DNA TGTGCCAGCAGCTTAGGAGACACTCCCCTCCTGGAGACCCAGTACTTC. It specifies CASSLGDTPLLETQYF.

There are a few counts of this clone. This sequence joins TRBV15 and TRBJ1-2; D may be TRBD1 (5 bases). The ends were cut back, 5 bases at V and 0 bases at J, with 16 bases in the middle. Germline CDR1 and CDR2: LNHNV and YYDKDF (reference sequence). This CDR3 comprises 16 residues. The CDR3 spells CATSPLRGRANYGYTF. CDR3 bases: TGTGCCACCAGCCCACTAAGGGGCAGGGCTAACTATGGCTACACCTTC.

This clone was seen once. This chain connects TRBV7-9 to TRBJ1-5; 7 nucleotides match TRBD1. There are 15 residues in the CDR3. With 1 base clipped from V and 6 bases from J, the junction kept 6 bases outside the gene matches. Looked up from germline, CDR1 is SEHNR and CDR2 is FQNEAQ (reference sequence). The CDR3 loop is CASSLGQGVAQPQHF. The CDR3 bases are TGTGCCAGCAGCTTAGGACAGGGAGTGGCTCAGCCCCAGCATTTT.

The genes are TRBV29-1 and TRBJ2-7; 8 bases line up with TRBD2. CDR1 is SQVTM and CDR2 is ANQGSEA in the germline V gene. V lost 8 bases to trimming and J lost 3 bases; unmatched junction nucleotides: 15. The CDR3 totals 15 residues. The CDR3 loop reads CSTLGSGGTLYEQYF. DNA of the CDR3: TGCAGCACCCTCGGCAGCGGGGGAACCCTCTACGAGCAGTACTTC.

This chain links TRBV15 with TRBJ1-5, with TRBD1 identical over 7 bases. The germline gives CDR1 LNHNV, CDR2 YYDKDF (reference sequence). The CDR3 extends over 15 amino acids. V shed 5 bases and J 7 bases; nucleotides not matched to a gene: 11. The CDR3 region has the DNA TGTGCCACCAGCGGGGGACAGCGGCTCGGGCAGCCCCAGCATTTT. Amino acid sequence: CATSGGQRLGQPQHF.

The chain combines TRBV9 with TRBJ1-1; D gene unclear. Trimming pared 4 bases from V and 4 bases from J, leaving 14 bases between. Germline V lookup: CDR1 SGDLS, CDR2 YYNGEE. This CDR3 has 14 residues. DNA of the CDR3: TGTGCCAGCAGCTCTGGTAGGCGGGGCACTGAAGCTTTCTTT. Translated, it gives CASSSGRRGTEAFF.

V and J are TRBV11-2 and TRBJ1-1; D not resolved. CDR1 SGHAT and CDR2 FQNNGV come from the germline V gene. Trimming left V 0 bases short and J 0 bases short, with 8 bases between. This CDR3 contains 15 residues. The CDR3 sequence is CASSLDLGLNTEAFF. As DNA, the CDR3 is TGTGCCAGCAGCTTAGATCTGGGGTTGAACACTGAAGCTTTCTTT.

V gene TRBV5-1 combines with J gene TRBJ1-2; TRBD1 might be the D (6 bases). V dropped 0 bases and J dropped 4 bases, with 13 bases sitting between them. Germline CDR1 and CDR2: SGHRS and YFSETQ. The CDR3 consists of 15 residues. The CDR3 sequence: CASSLDLGQFYGYTF. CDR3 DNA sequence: TGCGCCAGCAGCTTGGACCTAGGACAGTTCTATGGCTACACCTTC.

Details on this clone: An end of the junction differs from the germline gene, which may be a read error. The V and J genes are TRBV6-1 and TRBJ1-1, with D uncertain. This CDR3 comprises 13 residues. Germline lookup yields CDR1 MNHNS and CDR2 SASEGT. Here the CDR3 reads CATSLGFYTEAFF. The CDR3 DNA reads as TGTGCCACCAGTTTAGGGTTTTACACTGAAGCTTTCTTT.

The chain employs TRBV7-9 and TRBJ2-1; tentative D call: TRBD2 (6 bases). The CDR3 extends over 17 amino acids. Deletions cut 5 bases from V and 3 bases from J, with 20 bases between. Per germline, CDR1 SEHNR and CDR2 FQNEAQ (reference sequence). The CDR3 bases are TGTGCCAGCAGCCGCGGGACTGCGGGCCCCCTCTACAATGAGCAGTTCTTC. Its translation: CASSRGTAGPLYNEQFF.

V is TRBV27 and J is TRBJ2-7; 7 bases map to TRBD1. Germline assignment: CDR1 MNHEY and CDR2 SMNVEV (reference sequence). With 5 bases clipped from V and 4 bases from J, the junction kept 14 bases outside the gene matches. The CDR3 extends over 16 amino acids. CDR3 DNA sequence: TGTGCCAGCAGTCCCTCGGTCGGACAGGAGTCATACGAGCAGTACTTC. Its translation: CASSPSVGQESYEQYF.

The CDR3 region is CASTTTKDRVYNEQFF. The CDR3 DNA is TGTGCCAGCACTACAACCAAGGACAGGGTTTACAATGAGCAGTTCTTC. V is TRBV6-7 and J is TRBJ2-1; 8 nucleotides align to TRBD1. TRBV6-7 is an ORF for which the function is uncertain. The CDR3 loop spans 16 amino acids. V was clipped by 7 bases and J by 4 bases; unmatched bases: 12.

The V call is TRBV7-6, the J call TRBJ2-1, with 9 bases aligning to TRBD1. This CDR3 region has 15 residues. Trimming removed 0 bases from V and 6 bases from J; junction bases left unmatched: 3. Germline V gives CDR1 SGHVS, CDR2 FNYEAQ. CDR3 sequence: CASSLAGGQGNEQFF. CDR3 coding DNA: TGTGCCAGCAGCTTAGCTGGGGGACAGGGCAATGAGCAGTTCTTC.

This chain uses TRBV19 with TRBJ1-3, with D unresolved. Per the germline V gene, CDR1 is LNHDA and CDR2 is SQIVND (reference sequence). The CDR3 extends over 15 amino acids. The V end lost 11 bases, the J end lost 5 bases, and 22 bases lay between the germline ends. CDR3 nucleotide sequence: TGTGCCTCCTCCGCCACACGCGCTTGGAGAAACACCATATATTTT. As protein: CASSATRAWRNTIYF.

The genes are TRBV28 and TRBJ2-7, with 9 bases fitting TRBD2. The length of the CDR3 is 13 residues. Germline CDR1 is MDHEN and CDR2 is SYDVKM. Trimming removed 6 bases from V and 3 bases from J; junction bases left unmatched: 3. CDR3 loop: CASRASGVYEQYF. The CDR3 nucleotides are TGTGCCAGCAGAGCTAGCGGGGTCTACGAGCAGTACTTC.

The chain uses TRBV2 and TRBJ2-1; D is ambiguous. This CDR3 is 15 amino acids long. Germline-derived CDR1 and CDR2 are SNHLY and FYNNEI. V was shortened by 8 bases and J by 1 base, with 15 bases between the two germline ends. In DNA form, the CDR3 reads TGTGCCAGCGGCGACTCGCTTGGGTCCTACAATGAGCAGTTCTTC. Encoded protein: CASGDSLGSYNEQFF.

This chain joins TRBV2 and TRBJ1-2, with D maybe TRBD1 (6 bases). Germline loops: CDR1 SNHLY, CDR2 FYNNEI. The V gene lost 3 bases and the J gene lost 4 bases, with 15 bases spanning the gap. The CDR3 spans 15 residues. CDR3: CASSEGRGRGYGYTF. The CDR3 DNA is TGTGCCAGCAGTGAGGGGCGGGGGCGAGGCTATGGCTACACCTTC.

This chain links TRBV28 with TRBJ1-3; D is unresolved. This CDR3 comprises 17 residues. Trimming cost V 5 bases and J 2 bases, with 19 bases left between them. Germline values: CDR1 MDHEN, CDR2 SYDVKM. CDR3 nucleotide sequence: TGTGCCAGCAGTACGATCCGAGGCCCGAGGACTGGAAACACCATATATTTT. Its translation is CASSTIRGPRTGNTIYF.

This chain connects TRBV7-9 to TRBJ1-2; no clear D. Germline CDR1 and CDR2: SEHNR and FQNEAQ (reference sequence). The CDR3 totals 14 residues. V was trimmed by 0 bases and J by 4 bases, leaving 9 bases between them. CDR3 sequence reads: CASSLAIGTYGYTF. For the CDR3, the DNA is TGTGCCAGCAGCTTAGCGATTGGTACCTATGGCTACACCTTC.

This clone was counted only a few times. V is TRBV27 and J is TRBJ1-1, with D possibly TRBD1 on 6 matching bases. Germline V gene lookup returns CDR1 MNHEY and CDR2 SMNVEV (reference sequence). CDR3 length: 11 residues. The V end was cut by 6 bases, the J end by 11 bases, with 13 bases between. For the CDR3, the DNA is TGTGCCAGCAGGCTACAGGGAAGGGCTTTCTTT. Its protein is CASRLQGRAFF.

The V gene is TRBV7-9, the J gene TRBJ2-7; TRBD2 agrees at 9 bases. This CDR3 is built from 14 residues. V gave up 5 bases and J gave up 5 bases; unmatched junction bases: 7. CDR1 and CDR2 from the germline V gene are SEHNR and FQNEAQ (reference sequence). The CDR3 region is CASSNSGSSHEQYF. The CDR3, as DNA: TGTGCCAGCAGCAATAGCGGGAGTAGCCACGAGCAGTACTTC.

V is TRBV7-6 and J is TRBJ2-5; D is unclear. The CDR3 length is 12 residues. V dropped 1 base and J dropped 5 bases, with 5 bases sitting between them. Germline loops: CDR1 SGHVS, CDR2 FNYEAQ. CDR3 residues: CASSLGWETQYF. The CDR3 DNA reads TGTGCCAGCAGCTTAGGATGGGAGACCCAGTACTTC.

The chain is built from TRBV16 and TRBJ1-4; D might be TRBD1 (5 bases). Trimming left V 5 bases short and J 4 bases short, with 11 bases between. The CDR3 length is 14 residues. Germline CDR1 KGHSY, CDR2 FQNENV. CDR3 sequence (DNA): TGTGCCAGCAGCTCCGACAGCTATAATGAAAAACTGTTTTTT. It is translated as CASSSDSYNEKLFF.